This T cell receptor (beta chain) was recorded in a study of T cell responses to AZD1222 COVID-19 vaccine. Study information: Second doses at about 4 or about 12 weeks were pooled.

A word on this clone: Its antigen remains unknown.

Study-wide results and caveats: Most donors were white British and more were female, and clonal diversity was possibly underestimated. Targets within unmutated variant regions were reportedly found for nearly half of spike-specific TCRs. Spike was spanned by vaccine-associated CD4 TCRs, which were dominant at 160-218 and 743-854.

TCRdb's table, derived via immunoSEQ multiplex PCR, lists solely in-frame clones and lacks some. The profile shows tens of thousands of clones, approximately 89% of them singletons. CDR1 SQVTM and CDR2 ANQGSEA come from the germline V gene. CDR3 length: 12 residues. Trimming removed 4 bases at V and 3 bases at J, with 10 bases between. J is TRBJ2-7 and V is TRBV29-1; perhaps TRBD2 as D (6 bases). The specimen was peripheral blood, collected on day 0 of AZD1222 vaccination. The receptor's source is an adult in good health. The CDR3 spells CSVGTSIYEQYF. The DNA of the CDR3 is TGCAGCGTTGGAACTAGCATCTACGAGCAGTACTTC.